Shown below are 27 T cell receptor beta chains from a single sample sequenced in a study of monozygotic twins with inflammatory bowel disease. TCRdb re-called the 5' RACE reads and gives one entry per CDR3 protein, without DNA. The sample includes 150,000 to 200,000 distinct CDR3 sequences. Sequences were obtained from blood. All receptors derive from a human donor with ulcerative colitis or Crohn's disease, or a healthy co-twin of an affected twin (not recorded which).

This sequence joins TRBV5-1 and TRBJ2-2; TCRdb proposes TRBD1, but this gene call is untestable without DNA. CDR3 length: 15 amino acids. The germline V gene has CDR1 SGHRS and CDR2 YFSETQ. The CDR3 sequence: CASRLQGANTGELFF.

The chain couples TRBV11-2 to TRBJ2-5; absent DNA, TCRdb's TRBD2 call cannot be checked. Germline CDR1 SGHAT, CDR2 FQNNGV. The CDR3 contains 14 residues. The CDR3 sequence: CASSFSPGGETQYF.

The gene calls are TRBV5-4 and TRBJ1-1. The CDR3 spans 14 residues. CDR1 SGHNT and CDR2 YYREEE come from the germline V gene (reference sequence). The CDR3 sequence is CASSSRTLNTEAFF.

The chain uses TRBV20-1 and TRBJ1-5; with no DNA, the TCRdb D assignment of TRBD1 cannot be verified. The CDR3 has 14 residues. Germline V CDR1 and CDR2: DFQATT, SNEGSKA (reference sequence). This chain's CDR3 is CSARGDGEFGPQHF.

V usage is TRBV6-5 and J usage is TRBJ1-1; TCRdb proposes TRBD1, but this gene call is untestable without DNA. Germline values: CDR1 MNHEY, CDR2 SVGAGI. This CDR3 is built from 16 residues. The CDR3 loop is CASSSSGTGFSTEAFF.

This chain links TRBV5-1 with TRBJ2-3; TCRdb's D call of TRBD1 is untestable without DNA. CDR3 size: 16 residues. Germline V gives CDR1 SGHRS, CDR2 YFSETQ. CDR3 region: CASSGYGTRSTDTRYF.

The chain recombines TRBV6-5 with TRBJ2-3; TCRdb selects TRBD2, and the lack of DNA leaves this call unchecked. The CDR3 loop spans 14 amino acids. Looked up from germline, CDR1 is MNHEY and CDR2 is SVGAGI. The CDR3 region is CASSYGEGTDTQYF.

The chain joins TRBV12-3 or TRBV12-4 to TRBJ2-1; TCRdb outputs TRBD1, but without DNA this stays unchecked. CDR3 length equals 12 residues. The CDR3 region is CASSLGEGEQFF.

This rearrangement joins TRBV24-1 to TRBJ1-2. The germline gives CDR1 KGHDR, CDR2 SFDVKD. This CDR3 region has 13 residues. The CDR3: CATSAWADYGYTF.

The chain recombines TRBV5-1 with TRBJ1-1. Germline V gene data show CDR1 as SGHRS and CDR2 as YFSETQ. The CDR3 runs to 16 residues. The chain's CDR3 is CASSGGSGLGDTEAFF.

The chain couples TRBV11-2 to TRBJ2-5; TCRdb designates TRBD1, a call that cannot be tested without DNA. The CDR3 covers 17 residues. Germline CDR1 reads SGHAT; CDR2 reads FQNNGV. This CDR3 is CASSLEVRRGPQETQYF.

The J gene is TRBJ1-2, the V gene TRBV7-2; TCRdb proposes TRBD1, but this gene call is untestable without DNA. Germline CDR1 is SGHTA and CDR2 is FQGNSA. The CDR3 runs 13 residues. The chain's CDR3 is CASSPGPIYGYTF.

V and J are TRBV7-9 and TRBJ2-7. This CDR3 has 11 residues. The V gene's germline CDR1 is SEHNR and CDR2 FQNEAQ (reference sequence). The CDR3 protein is CASATAYEQYF.

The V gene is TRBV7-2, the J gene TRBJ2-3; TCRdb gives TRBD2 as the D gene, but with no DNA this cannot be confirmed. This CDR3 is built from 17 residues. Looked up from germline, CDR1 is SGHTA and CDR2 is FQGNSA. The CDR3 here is CASSFWGLAGVRDTQYF.

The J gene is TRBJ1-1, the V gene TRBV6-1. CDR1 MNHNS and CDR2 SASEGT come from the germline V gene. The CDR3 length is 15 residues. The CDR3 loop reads CASSGGLDRSTEAFF.

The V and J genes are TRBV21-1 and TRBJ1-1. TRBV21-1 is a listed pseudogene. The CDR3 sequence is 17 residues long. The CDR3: CASSKVVFSVGDTEAFF.

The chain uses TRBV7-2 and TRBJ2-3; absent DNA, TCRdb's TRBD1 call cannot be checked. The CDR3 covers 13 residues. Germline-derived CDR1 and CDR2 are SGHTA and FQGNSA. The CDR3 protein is CASSPGASDTQYF. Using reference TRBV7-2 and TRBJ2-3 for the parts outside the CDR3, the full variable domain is GAGVSQSPSNKVTEKGKDVELRCDPISGHTALYWYRQSLGQGLEFLIYFQGNSAPDKSGLPSDRFSAERTGGSVSTLTIQRTQQEDSAVYLCASSPGASDTQYFGPGTRLTVL.

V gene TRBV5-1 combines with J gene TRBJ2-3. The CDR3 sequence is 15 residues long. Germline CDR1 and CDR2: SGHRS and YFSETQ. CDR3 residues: CASSSGPRGTDTQYF.

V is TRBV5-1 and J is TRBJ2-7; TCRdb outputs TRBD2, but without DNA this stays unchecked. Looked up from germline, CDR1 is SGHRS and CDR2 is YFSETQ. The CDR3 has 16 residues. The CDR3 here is CASSTDLAGANYEQYF.

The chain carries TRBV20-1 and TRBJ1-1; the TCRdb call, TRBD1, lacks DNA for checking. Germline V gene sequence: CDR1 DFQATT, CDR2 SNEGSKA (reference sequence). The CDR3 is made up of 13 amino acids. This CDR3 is CRPDRSLNTEAFF.

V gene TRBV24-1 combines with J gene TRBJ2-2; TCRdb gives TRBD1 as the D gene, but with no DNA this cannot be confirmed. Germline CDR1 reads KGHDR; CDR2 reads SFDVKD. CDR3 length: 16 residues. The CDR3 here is CATSDPGTKNTGELFF.

The CDR3 spells CASSAGLATGELFF. This chain uses TRBV7-2 with TRBJ2-2; TCRdb's D gene call, TRBD2, goes unchecked for lack of DNA. Germline CDR1 reads SGHTA; CDR2 reads FQGNSA. This CDR3 contains 14 residues.

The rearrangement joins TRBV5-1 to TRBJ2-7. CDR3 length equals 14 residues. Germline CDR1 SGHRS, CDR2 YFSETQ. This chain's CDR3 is CASSLEFDAYEQYF.

The CDR3 here is CASSLQLAGAGELFF. The chain links TRBV28 to TRBJ2-2; TCRdb's assignment of TRBD2 cannot be checked, as there is no DNA. The CDR3 is 15 amino acids. Germline assignment: CDR1 MDHEN and CDR2 SYDVKM.

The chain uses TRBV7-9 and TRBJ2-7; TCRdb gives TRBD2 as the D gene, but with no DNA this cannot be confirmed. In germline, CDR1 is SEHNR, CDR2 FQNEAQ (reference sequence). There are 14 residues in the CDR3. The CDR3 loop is CASSSSSVSYEQYF.

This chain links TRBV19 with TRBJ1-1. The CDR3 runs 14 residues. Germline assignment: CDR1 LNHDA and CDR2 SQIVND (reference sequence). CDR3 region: CASKFRREGTEAFF.

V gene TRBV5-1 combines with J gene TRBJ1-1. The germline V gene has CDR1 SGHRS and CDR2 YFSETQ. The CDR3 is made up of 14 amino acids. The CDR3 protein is CASSLGRQATEAFF.